This T cell receptor beta chain was recorded in a study of blood T cells in healthy people across ages. Study summary: Researchers report that template switching captured about one barcoded beta molecule per two T cells. General study findings and limits: Significant beta diversity loss was already apparent by age roughly 40, declining roughly linearly.

The authors ran a second PCR of about 6 to 12 cycles using a sample-barcoded 5' primer and a J-beta primer mix. TCRdb re-called the 5' RACE reads through MiXCR, storing one row per CDR3 protein. The sample contains about 570,000 distinct CDR3 sequences, about 29% of which appear only once. The CDR3 is 16 residues long. The germline gives CDR1 LNHDA, CDR2 SQIVND (reference sequence). Trimming cost V 4 bases and J 3 bases, with 16 bases left between them. Every sample had a minimum of 6.5 million PBMCs isolated. This clonotype has only one observation. Its antigen is unknown. This same sample was also part of a study on T cells of mothers and their children. That report adds: The yield was over 9 million TCR beta CDR3 reads from each mother and approximately 3.1 million from each child.

Sequencing was carried out using blood. The chain uses TRBV19 and TRBJ2-4; D possibly matches TRBD1 or TRBD2 (5 bases each). The source of this sequence is a boy aged 2 to 10 in good health. The CDR3 here is CASSRGATYGKNIQYF. For the CDR3, the DNA is TGTGCCAGTAGTAGAGGGGCGACTTACGGCAAAAACATTCAGTACTTC.